This T cell receptor (beta chain) was recovered during a study of vaccination and CD4 T cells after COVID-19. As to treatment: roughly nine-day PBMC culture with coronavirus spike peptide pools or control peptides (ViraFEST assay). In its sample, this clonotype was seen a few times. Its antigen is as yet unknown. Oncomine TCR Beta short-read sequencing was applied to DNA from cultured CD4+ T cells. TCRdb used MiXCR to reprocess the PCR reads, holding one entry per CDR3 protein. The sample holds about 12,000 distinct CDR3 sequences, 35% to 45% seen once. The CDR3 is 14 residues long. The V end was cut by 5 bases, the J end by 6 bases, with 17 bases between. The germline gives CDR1 SNHLY, CDR2 FYNNEI.

Material for sequencing was cultured CD4+ T cells from blood. This rearrangement joins TRBV2 to TRBJ2-7; weak D call: TRBD2 (5 bases). The TCR originated in a human donor with COVID-19. The DNA of the CDR3 is TGTGCCAGCAGTACACGGGAAGAGCATGTCGAGCAGTACTTC. Translated, it gives CASSTREEHVEQYF.